This T cell receptor beta chain was identified during a study of T cell responses to AZD1222 COVID-19 vaccine. The wider study: Second-dose timings of about 4 or about 12 weeks were pooled.

TCRdb keeps only in-frame clones here, not all; method: immunoSEQ multiplex PCR. The sample has roughly 150,000 clones; approximately 83% are singletons. Note on this clone: Its target is unknown.

The germline CDR1 and CDR2 sequences are KGHSH and LQKENI. CDR3 length: 14 residues. V was trimmed by 3 bases and J by 4 bases, leaving 10 bases between them. Study-wide results and caveats: CD4 TCRs linked to vaccination spanned spike, dominating at 160-218 and 743-854. Targets within unmutated variant regions were reportedly found for nearly half of spike-specific TCRs. The repertoires were collected only after the peak T cell response.

Here the sequenced sample was peripheral blood, taken on day 0 of AZD1222 vaccination. The rearrangement uses TRBV18 and TRBJ2-1; D not resolved. The clonotype originates from an adult in good health. The CDR3 region has the DNA TGTGCCAGCTCACCGCCCCAGCTATACAATGAGCAGTTCTTC. Translated: CASSPPQLYNEQFF.